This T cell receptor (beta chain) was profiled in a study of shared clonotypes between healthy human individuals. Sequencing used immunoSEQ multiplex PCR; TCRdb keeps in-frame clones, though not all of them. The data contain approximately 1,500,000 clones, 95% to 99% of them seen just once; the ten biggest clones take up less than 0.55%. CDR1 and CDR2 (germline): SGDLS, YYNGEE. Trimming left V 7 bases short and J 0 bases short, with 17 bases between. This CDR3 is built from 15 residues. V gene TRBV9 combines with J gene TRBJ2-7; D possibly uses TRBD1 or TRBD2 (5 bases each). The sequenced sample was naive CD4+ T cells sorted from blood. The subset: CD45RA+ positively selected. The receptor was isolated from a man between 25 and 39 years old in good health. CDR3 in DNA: TGTGCCAGCTCCCGAGGGGTGGACCGCTCCTACGAGCAGTACTTC. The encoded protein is CASSRGVDRSYEQYF.